This entry lists 27 T cell receptor beta chains sequenced from one sample in a study of cytomegalovirus exposure and HLA in healthy donors. Both 60 Vbeta primers and 13 Jbeta primers went into the PCR. Assay: immunoSEQ multiplex PCR; the TCRdb copy retains only in-frame clones and omits some. The sample has 100,000 to 150,000 clones; over 60% are singletons. Sequenced material: PBMCs. Receptor source: a man between 18 and 35 years old in good health and CMV-seronegative.

CDR3 in amino acids: CASNRQGAYEQYF. CDR3 sequence (DNA): TGTGCCAGCAACCGACAGGGGGCTTACGAGCAGTACTTC. The V gene is TRBV6-4, the J gene TRBJ2-7; 10 nucleotides line up with TRBD1. CDR1 is MRHNA, CDR2 SNTAGT, per germline. This CDR3 has 13 residues. V was pared by 7 bases and J by 4 bases, with 4 bases of the junction left unmatched.

The rearrangement joins TRBV4-1 to TRBJ1-6, with 8 bases fitting TRBD1. The CDR3 loop spans 15 amino acids. With 0 bases clipped from V and 9 bases from J, the junction kept 4 bases outside the gene matches. The germline V gene encodes CDR1 MGHRA and CDR2 YSYEKL. The CDR3 DNA is TGCGCCAGCAGCCAAGAGGGACAGGTTCTTTCACCCCTCCACTTT. Its protein product is CASSQEGQVLSPLHF.

V is TRBV11-2 and J is TRBJ2-7, with 8 bases that match TRBD1. This CDR3 has 15 residues. Germline V gene lookup returns CDR1 SGHAT and CDR2 FQNNGV. The J segment lost 6 bases and the V segment lost 2 bases, leaving 9 bases of the junction unmatched. The CDR3 coding sequence is TGTGCCAGCAGCTTATTAGCAGGGGGCTTGGTCGAGCAGTACTTC. Its translation is CASSLLAGGLVEQYF.

The chain combines TRBV5-8 with TRBJ2-1; the match to TRBD1 covers 9 bases. This CDR3 region has 15 residues. V shed 5 bases and J 6 bases; nucleotides not matched to a gene: 9. Looked up from germline, CDR1 is SGHTS and CDR2 is YDEGEE. DNA for the CDR3: TGTGCCAGCAGTTCCGGGACAGGGTCCGGCAATGAGCAGTTCTTC. This sequence encodes CASSSGTGSGNEQFF.

V gene TRBV28 combines with J gene TRBJ2-7; possibly TRBD1 for D (6 bases). Trimming pared 1 base from V and 0 bases from J, leaving 19 bases between. The length of the CDR3 is 18 residues. CDR1 MDHEN and CDR2 SYDVKM come from the germline V gene. DNA of the CDR3: TGTGCCAGCAGTTTATTAAGTCGACAGGCCGGCAGCTCCTACGAGCAGTACTTC. Translating it yields CASSLLSRQAGSSYEQYF.

This clone has more than one count but fewer than ten. V gene TRBV9 combines with J gene TRBJ2-7, with TRBD2 matching 7 bases. J gave up 3 bases and V 2 bases, and 5 bases lay outside the gene matches. CDR3 length: 14 residues. Germline V gene sequence: CDR1 SGDLS, CDR2 YYNGEE. CDR3 amino acids: CASSVGLNGYEQYF. The CDR3 DNA follows: TGTGCCAGCAGCGTGGGACTAAATGGCTACGAGCAGTACTTC.

This clone was observed a few times. The CDR3 is CASRPRGRAEYGYTF. CDR3 nucleotide sequence: TGTGCCAGCAGACCTAGGGGGCGGGCTGAATATGGCTACACCTTC. The chain has TRBV5-4 and TRBJ1-2; 7 bases are a match to TRBD1. V trimming: 5 bases; J trimming: 5 bases; junction bases outside the gene matches: 12. CDR3 length: 15 amino acids. From germline, CDR1 is SGHNT and CDR2 YYREEE (reference sequence).

This chain connects TRBV9 to TRBJ1-1; the D gene is possibly TRBD1 (6 bases). The CDR3 length is 18 residues. CDR1 is SGDLS, CDR2 YYNGEE, per germline. V was shortened by 0 bases and J by 4 bases, with 22 bases between the two germline ends. In nucleotides, the CDR3 is TGTGCCAGCAGCGTAGGGCCCCCAGGGGTTGGAGGAGGCACTGAAGCTTTCTTT. Translated, it gives CASSVGPPGVGGGTEAFF.

This sequence joins TRBV28 and TRBJ1-5, with D possibly being TRBD1 (6 bases). V lost 6 bases and J 9 bases, leaving 18 bases between the germline ends. Germline CDR1 and CDR2: MDHEN and SYDVKM. CDR3 size: 14 residues. The CDR3 DNA reads as TGTGCCAGCAGCACACTACAGGGTCTTGGGCCCCAGCATTTT. Translating it yields CASSTLQGLGPQHF.

The chain joins TRBV5-5 to TRBJ2-2; D gene unclear. The CDR3 is made up of 13 amino acids. V was cut by 1 base and J by 6 bases, with 7 bases left in between. CDR1 and CDR2 (germline): SGHKS, YYEKEE (reference sequence). The CDR3 DNA sequence: TGTGCCAGCAGCTTGTTAGCCCCCGGGGAGCTGTTTTTT. Its protein is CASSLLAPGELFF.

The chain joins TRBV9 to TRBJ2-7; tentatively, D is TRBD1 (6 bases). This CDR3 contains 13 residues. V lost 3 bases, J lost 6 bases, and 13 bases lay in between. Germline CDR1 SGDLS, CDR2 YYNGEE. CDR3 nucleotide sequence: TGTGCCAGCAGCGCGAGACAGGTAGGCGAGCAGTACTTC. As protein: CASSARQVGEQYF. Supplemented by reference TRBV9 and TRBJ2-7, the full variable domain reads DSGVTQTPKHLITATGQRVTLRCSPRSGDLSVYWYQQSLDQGLQFLIQYYNGEERAKGNILERFSAQQFPDLHSELNLSSLELGDSALYFCASSARQVGEQYFGPGTRLTVT.

V gene TRBV19 combines with J gene TRBJ1-1; D is possibly TRBD1 (5 bases). Germline CDR1 is LNHDA and CDR2 is SQIVND (reference sequence). CDR3 size: 13 residues. The ends were cut back, 2 bases at V and 4 bases at J, with 8 bases in the middle. CDR3: CASSIRGGTEAFF. The CDR3 DNA reads as TGTGCCAGTAGTATACGGGGGGGCACTGAAGCTTTCTTT. Full variable domain (remainder filled in from reference TRBV19 and TRBJ1-1): DGGITQSPKYLFRKEGQNVTLSCEQNLNHDAMYWYRQDPGQGLRLIYYSQIVNDFQKGDIAEGYSVSREKKESFPLTVTSAQKNPTAFYLCASSIRGGTEAFFGQGTRLTVV.

This CDR3 is CSVWRAGEQFF. The CDR3 DNA reads TGCAGCGTTTGGCGGGCCGGGGAGCAGTTCTTC. This chain connects TRBV29-1 to TRBJ2-1; tentatively, D is TRBD2 (5 bases). The CDR3 consists of 11 residues. Trimming removed 5 bases from V and 10 bases from J, with 12 bases in between. Germline assignment: CDR1 SQVTM and CDR2 ANQGSEA.

V is TRBV6-6 and J is TRBJ2-7; 10 bases are a match to TRBD2. CDR1 and CDR2 (germline): MNHNY, SVGAGI (reference sequence). The CDR3 consists of 15 residues. V lost 0 bases and J lost 7; bases outside the gene matches: 6. CDR3 DNA sequence: TGTGCCAGCAGTTACTCTCTAGCGGGAGCGCAAGAGCAGTACTTC. Its translation is CASSYSLAGAQEQYF.

A few counts support this clone. Written as DNA, the CDR3 is TGCGCCAGCAGCGGGCGACTAGGCTCCTACGAGCAGTACTTC. This gives the protein CASSGRLGSYEQYF. V is TRBV5-1 and J is TRBJ2-7; weak D call: TRBD2 (6 bases). Between the trimmed V and J ends, which lost 4 bases and 0 bases, there was a span of 11 bases. Germline CDR1 is SGHRS and CDR2 is YFSETQ. The CDR3 totals 14 residues.

This chain links TRBV5-1 with TRBJ1-1; 7 bases align to TRBD1. This CDR3 is 15 amino acids long. Trimming removed 4 bases from V and 4 bases from J; junction bases left unmatched: 10. Germline lookup yields CDR1 SGHRS and CDR2 YFSETQ. The CDR3 region is CASSPNTGDGTEAFF. The CDR3 DNA is TGCGCCAGCAGCCCGAACACAGGGGACGGCACTGAAGCTTTCTTT.

The CDR3 bases are TGTGCCAGCAGCTTAAGGGAGCGATGGGAAGCTTTCTTT. Its translation is CASSLRERWEAFF. The genes are TRBV7-2 and TRBJ1-1; D gene uncertain. Germline V gives CDR1 SGHTA, CDR2 FQGNSA. Between the trimmed V and J ends, which lost 2 bases and 8 bases, there was a span of 12 bases. CDR3 size: 13 residues. Drawing the rest from reference TRBV7-2 and TRBJ1-1, the complete variable domain is GAGVSQSPSNKVTEKGKDVELRCDPISGHTALYWYRQSLGQGLEFLIYFQGNSAPDKSGLPSDRFSAERTGGSVSTLTIQRTQQEDSAVYLCASSLRERWEAFFGQGTRLTVV.

For the CDR3, the DNA is TGCAGCGTTGACGGGGGGAGGAATGAGCAGTTCTTC. This translates into CSVDGGRNEQFF. The chain is built from TRBV29-1 and TRBJ2-1; 7 nucleotides agree with TRBD2. The J segment lost 7 bases and the V segment lost 3 bases, leaving 3 bases of the junction unmatched. CDR3 length: 12 amino acids. Germline V gives CDR1 SQVTM, CDR2 ANQGSEA.

The gene calls are TRBV5-1 and TRBJ2-5; no reliable D call. The CDR3 runs 12 residues. Trimming removed 0 bases at V and 4 bases at J, with 4 bases between. Per the germline V gene, CDR1 is SGHRS and CDR2 is YFSETQ. The DNA of the CDR3 is TGCGCCAGCAGCTTGGCCGTAGAGACCCAGTACTTC. It is translated as CASSLAVETQYF.

The chain joins TRBV7-8 to TRBJ2-3; TRBD2 is a possible D gene (6 bases). Germline loops: CDR1 SGHVS, CDR2 FQNEAQ. The CDR3 runs 15 residues. Deletions cut 0 bases from V and 2 bases from J, with 9 bases between. CDR3 in DNA: TGTGCCAGCAGCTTAGCGGGCGGGGACACAGATACGCAGTATTTT. Translating it yields CASSLAGGDTDTQYF.

This chain joins TRBV7-9 and TRBJ2-7; TRBD1 matches at 7 bases. J lost 0 bases, V lost 6 bases, and 5 bases had no gene match. This CDR3 has 14 amino acids. The germline V gene has CDR1 SEHNR and CDR2 FQNEAQ (reference sequence). The CDR3 protein is CASSTGQTSYEQYF. The CDR3 DNA reads TGTGCCAGCAGTACGGGACAGACCTCCTACGAGCAGTACTTC.

This clone has just a few counts. This chain links TRBV7-8 with TRBJ2-1; TRBD1 aligns across 11 bases. Trimming removed 3 bases from V and 7 bases from J; junction bases left unmatched: 5. The CDR3 sequence is 15 residues long. The germline CDR1 and CDR2 sequences are SGHVS and FQNEAQ. CDR3 nucleotide sequence: TGTGCCAGCAGCTTTGGACAGGGGGCTATGAATGAGCAGTTCTTC. Translation gives CASSFGQGAMNEQFF. The full variable domain, completed using reference TRBV7-8 and TRBJ2-1, is GAGVSQSPRYKVAKRGQDVALRCDPISGHVSLFWYQQALGQGPEFLTYFQNEAQLDKSGLPSDRFFAERPEGSVSTLKIQRTQQEDSAVYLCASSFGQGAMNEQFFGPGTRLTVL.

This rearrangement joins TRBV5-1 to TRBJ2-2, with 7 bases fitting TRBD1. Germline V lookup: CDR1 SGHRS, CDR2 YFSETQ. V lost 2 bases and J lost 0; bases outside the gene matches: 7. This CDR3 is built from 17 residues. Written as DNA, the CDR3 is TGCGCCAGCAGCTTCGCGCGAGGGGGCTCGAACACCGGGGAGCTGTTTTTT. Translated, it gives CASSFARGGSNTGELFF.

This clone was detected once. The chain uses TRBV7-2 and TRBJ2-5, with D tentatively TRBD1 (7 bases). The CDR3 is 15 amino acids. Trimming took off 1 base at V and 5 bases at J, with 14 bases between the two ends. Germline CDR1 SGHTA, CDR2 FQGNSA. The CDR3 coding sequence is TGTGCCAGCAGCTTAGATGTCAGGGGGGTGGAGACCCAGTACTTC. The encoded protein is CASSLDVRGVETQYF.

The rearrangement joins TRBV19 to TRBJ2-7, with TRBD2 identical over 7 bases. The CDR3 is 15 residues long. Germline assignment: CDR1 LNHDA and CDR2 SQIVND (reference sequence). V shed 2 bases, J shed 2 bases, and the junction held 6 bases outside the gene matches. The CDR3 spells CASSISGAGTYEQYF. In nucleotides, the CDR3 is TGTGCCAGTAGTATAAGCGGGGCAGGAACCTACGAGCAGTACTTC.

V and J are TRBV2 and TRBJ2-1, with 8 bases that match TRBD2. The CDR3 is 12 residues long. Per germline, CDR1 SNHLY and CDR2 FYNNEI. V dropped 7 bases and J dropped 14; count of bases not matched to a gene: 10. CDR3 in amino acids: CASMLDGTREFF. As DNA, the CDR3 is TGTGCCAGCATGTTAGATGGGACTAGGGAGTTCTTC.

This rearrangement joins TRBV29-1 to TRBJ1-1, with 7 positions matching TRBD1. The V and J ends lost 4 bases and 7 bases, in that order; junction bases with no gene match: 6. The CDR3 has 12 residues. Germline CDR1 and CDR2: SQVTM and ANQGSEA. The CDR3 DNA follows: TGCAGCGTTGGAGGGACAGCCCGTGAAGCTTTCTTT. It translates to CSVGGTAREAFF.